The T cell receptor beta chain described here comes from a study of tumor-infiltrating lymphocytes in localized non-small cell lung cancer. Study context: From each patient, both tumor and uninvolved lung, non-adjacent to tumor, were sampled.

The data were produced by immunoSEQ multiplex PCR, yet TCRdb's version contains in-frame clones alone and is incomplete. The repertoire has more than 8,500 clones, around 77% of them found once; the top ten carry over 15%. The germline V and J ends were trimmed by 3 bases and 9 bases, with 20 bases remaining between them. Germline V gene data show CDR1 as MNHEY and CDR2 as SMNVEV (reference sequence). The CDR3 is 15 residues long. With regard to this clone: Its antigen is not known.

General study findings and limits: Immunotypes IM1 and IM2 had similar TCR-derived T-cell fractions. Different pieces of the same tissue went to different assays, confounding technical variation with intratumor heterogeneity.

This sequence was found in a human donor with non-small cell lung cancer. This rearrangement joins TRBV27 to TRBJ1-2; possibly TRBD1 for D (6 bases). Sequencing was performed on uninvolved lung tissue not adjacent to the tumor. CDR3 nucleotides: TGTGCCAGCAGTTTTTTCTTCGGGACATACGGGAGCTACACCTTC. This codes for CASSFFFGTYGSYTF.